These 11 T cell receptor beta chains originate from one sample sequenced in a study of blood T cell repertoires in COVID-19. This table comes from immunoSEQ multiplex PCR, and its TCRdb copy is limited to in-frame clones, with some not included. The sample has 380,000 or so clones, roughly 90% seen once. The source material was peripheral blood. The receptors derive from a man between 35 and 55 years old with acute or convalescent COVID-19.

This chain joins TRBV28 and TRBJ1-2; no firm D call. Germline assignment: CDR1 MDHEN and CDR2 SYDVKM. This CDR3 spans 12 amino acids. V shed 3 bases and J shed 6 bases, with 8 bases lying between them. CDR3 loop: CASSFEGNGYTF. The CDR3 region has the DNA TGTGCCAGCAGTTTTGAGGGAAATGGCTACACCTTC.

This clone occurred once. The V and J genes are TRBV27 and TRBJ1-2, with 8 bases matching TRBD1. The CDR3 is 13 residues long. Germline assignment: CDR1 MNHEY and CDR2 SMNVEV (reference sequence). Losses at the gene ends were 6 bases for V and 7 bases for J; bases not matched to a gene: 7. The CDR3 sequence: CASRPQGAGGYTF. CDR3 in DNA: TGTGCCAGCAGACCCCAGGGGGCTGGTGGCTACACCTTC.

The chain is built from TRBV6-5 and TRBJ2-2, with a weak D call TRBD1 (6 bases). The germline V and J ends were trimmed by 7 bases and 6 bases, with 12 bases remaining between them. Germline CDR1 MNHEY, CDR2 SVGAGI. This CDR3 contains 13 residues. CDR3 sequence reads: CASTPQGSGELFF. CDR3 bases: TGTGCCAGCACTCCCCAGGGGTCCGGGGAGCTGTTTTTT.

This chain links TRBV27 with TRBJ1-4; D not resolved. CDR1 is MNHEY, CDR2 SMNVEV, per germline (reference sequence). V was pared by 3 bases and J by 4 bases, with 6 bases between. The CDR3 length is 13 residues. The CDR3 here is CASSLYFNEKLFF. CDR3 DNA: TGTGCCAGCAGTTTGTACTTTAATGAAAAACTGTTTTTT.

This clone was seen a single time. The V and J genes are TRBV24-1 and TRBJ2-1, with TRBD1 identical over 9 bases. The length of the CDR3 is 15 residues. V gave up 9 bases and J gave up 5 bases; unmatched junction bases: 10. Germline-derived CDR1 and CDR2 are KGHDR and SFDVKD. The CDR3 loop reads CATEMTGGAHNEQFF. CDR3 bases: TGTGCCACCGAAATGACAGGGGGTGCCCACAATGAGCAGTTCTTC.

In this sample, this clone turned up once. The chain couples TRBV4-1 to TRBJ2-3, with D possibly being TRBD1 (5 bases). Looked up from germline, CDR1 is MGHRA and CDR2 is YSYEKL. CDR3 length: 14 amino acids. Trimming pared 1 base from V and 5 bases from J, leaving 10 bases between. The CDR3: CASSQAGWKDTQYF. The CDR3 DNA reads as TGCGCCAGCAGCCAAGCAGGGTGGAAAGATACGCAGTATTTT.

The chain employs TRBV7-2 and TRBJ1-2; 10 bases are a match to TRBD1. The ends lost 5 bases at V and 8 bases at J; junction bases unmatched: 8. Germline values: CDR1 SGHTA, CDR2 FQGNSA. CDR3 length: 14 amino acids. CDR3 sequence (DNA): TGTGCCAGCAGCCTCCGACAGGGGGCGGACGGCTACACCTTC. Translating gives CASSLRQGADGYTF.

This clone was seen only once. The V call is TRBV23-1, the J call TRBJ1-4; D gene ambiguous. TRBV23-1 is annotated as an ORF whose role is uncertain. V was pared by 3 bases and J by 11 bases, with 4 bases between. This CDR3 comprises 10 residues. For the CDR3, the DNA is TGCGCCAGCAGTCAGCGGAAACTGTTTTTT. This encodes CASSQRKLFF.

This rearrangement joins TRBV7-9 to TRBJ1-2, with 8 nucleotides matching TRBD1. Germline CDR1 reads SEHNR; CDR2 reads FQNEAQ (reference sequence). V trimming: 1 base; J trimming: 11 bases; junction bases outside the gene matches: 12. The CDR3 is 15 amino acids. The CDR3 loop is CASSLEVQGGPGYTF. The CDR3 DNA reads TGTGCCAGCAGCTTAGAAGTACAGGGGGGGCCCGGTTACACCTTC.

The CDR3 nucleotides read TGCGCCAGCTCCCCCGGGGAGGGTACAGATACGCAGTATTTT. Translating gives CASSPGEGTDTQYF. V usage is TRBV4-1 and J usage is TRBJ2-3; 7 bases line up with TRBD2. The CDR3 length is 14 residues. Looked up from germline, CDR1 is MGHRA and CDR2 is YSYEKL. V gave up 8 bases and J gave up 3 bases; unmatched junction bases: 8.

The chain recombines TRBV3-1 (or the pseudogene TRBV3-2) with TRBJ2-5; 13 bases fit TRBD2. Germline V gene lookup returns CDR1 LGHDT and CDR2 YNNKEL (reference sequence). Unmatched junction bases numbered 6, after V lost 4 bases and J lost 4 bases. The CDR3 has 16 residues. DNA for the CDR3: TGTGCCAGCAGCCCCCAACGACTAGCGGGGGGAGAGACCCAGTACTTC. Its translation is CASSPQRLAGGETQYF.